This T cell receptor (beta chain) is drawn from a study of graft-versus-host responses after intestinal transplantation. Deletions cut 4 bases from V and 5 bases from J, with 17 bases between. The germline CDR1 and CDR2 sequences are MGHDK and SYGVNS. The CDR3 consists of 16 residues. The table came from immunoSEQ multiplex PCR; TCRdb's copy has only in-frame clones and leaves some out. The sample lists 95,000 to 100,000 clones, more than 75% seen once, with 1.4% in the top ten. This TCR derives from a human patient who received an intestinal transplant, so some T cells may come from the graft donor. This sequence joins TRBV25-1 and TRBJ1-4; possible D gene TRBD1, 6 bases. This specimen was PBMCs, taken 255 days after intestinal transplant. The CDR3 DNA follows: TGTGCCAGCAGTGCAGGGGCGGGGGACCCCAATGAAAAACTGTTTTTT. It translates to CASSAGAGDPNEKLFF.